This entry lists 18 T cell receptor beta chains sequenced from one sample in a study. TCRdb fed the RT-PCR reads into MiXCR, producing one record per CDR3 protein. This sample has about 680,000 distinct CDR3 sequences, with 13% to 15% found just once. The specimen was memory CD4+ T cells from blood. These receptors were taken from a female donor in good health, serving as a healthy control.

The sample holds a few counts of this clonotype. The chain combines TRBV7-2 with TRBJ1-6; 11 nucleotides agree with TRBD1. Trimming at V came to 1 base and at J to 8 bases, leaving 7 bases not matched to a gene. CDR1 is SGHTA and CDR2 is FQGNSA in the germline V gene. CDR3 size: 17 residues. The CDR3 sequence is CASSLGSPGQGDSPLHF. The DNA of the CDR3 is TGTGCCAGCAGCTTAGGCAGTCCGGGACAGGGGGATTCACCCCTCCACTTT.

A remark on this clonotype: Being one base from a much bigger clone, this may be a read error. The chain couples TRBV6-5 to TRBJ1-5, with no clear D. Germline V gene data show CDR1 as MNHEY and CDR2 as SVGAGI. The length of the CDR3 is 17 residues. CDR3 amino acids: CARSYSGPPSFGMAQHF. CDR3 nucleotides: TGTGCCAGAAGTTACTCTGGCCCCCCCTCATTCGGCATGGCCCAGCATTTT.

As to this clonotype: At one end, the junction sequence differs from germline, possibly due to a read error. The chain recombines TRBV20-1 with TRBJ2-1; a possible D gene is TRBD1 (7 bases). TRBJ2-7 explains the end of the DNA better; the J call may be wrong. This CDR3 spans 15 amino acids. From germline, CDR1 is DFQATT and CDR2 SNEGSKA (reference sequence). The CDR3 DNA reads TGCAGTGCTAGATCCCCGGAGGGGGCGTCCTCCGAGCAGTACTTC. This sequence encodes CSARSPEGASSEQYF.

Note on this clonotype: With a much larger clone just one base away, this may be a read error. J is TRBJ2-2 and V is TRBV2, with 8 nucleotides matching TRBD1. CDR1 is SNHLY, CDR2 FYNNEI, per germline. CDR3 length: 14 residues. The CDR3 loop is CASNRDRTSGGLFF. The CDR3 DNA is TGTGCCAGCAATCGGGACAGGACATCCGGGGGGCTGTTTTTT.

This clonotype turned up a few times. V is TRBV20-1 and J is TRBJ2-7; 10 nucleotides line up with TRBD1. CDR1 and CDR2 from the germline V gene are DFQATT and SNEGSKA (reference sequence). The CDR3 spans 13 residues. Trimming cost V 4 bases and J 2 bases; bases outside gene matches: 2. The CDR3 is CSAKGQGTYEQYF. The CDR3 DNA reads TGCAGTGCTAAGGGACAGGGGACCTACGAGCAGTACTTC.

This clonotype has more than one count but fewer than ten. The chain couples TRBV24-1 to TRBJ2-4, with a possible D match to TRBD2 (5 bases). Germline-derived CDR1 and CDR2 are KGHDR and SFDVKD. The CDR3 totals 12 residues. V lost 7 bases and J lost 12, with 15 bases in between. This CDR3 is CATRGPEGSQYF. The DNA for the CDR3 is TGTGCCACCAGGGGTCCTGAGGGTAGTCAGTACTTC.

This chain connects TRBV4-3 to TRBJ1-4; D perhaps matches TRBD1 (5 bases). CDR1 is LGHNA, CDR2 YSLEER, per germline. The V gene lost 0 bases and the J gene lost 6 bases, with 11 bases spanning the gap. The CDR3 has 15 amino acids. In DNA form, the CDR3 reads TGCGCCAGCAGCCAAGAGCCCCAGGGTGATGAAAAACTGTTTTTT. Its translation is CASSQEPQGDEKLFF.

This chain uses TRBV5-1 with TRBJ2-1; D unclear. Germline values: CDR1 SGHRS, CDR2 YFSETQ. This CDR3 contains 16 residues. With 0 bases removed from V and 7 bases from J, the gap between germline ends came to 17 bases. CDR3 residues: CASSLGPVLGVNEQFF. CDR3 DNA sequence: TGCGCCAGCAGCTTGGGACCCGTACTCGGCGTGAATGAGCAGTTCTTC.

This chain connects TRBV4-3 to TRBJ1-1; D is undetermined. This CDR3 comprises 15 residues. CDR1 is LGHNA, CDR2 YSLEER, per germline. The V gene lost 0 bases and the J gene lost 2 bases, with 10 bases spanning the gap. The CDR3 DNA follows: TGCGCCAGCAGCCAAGATCGGCCATTTAACACTGAAGCTTTCTTT. It codes for CASSQDRPFNTEAFF.

This clonotype was seen at least ten times. This chain joins TRBV6-5 and TRBJ2-5; either TRBD1 or TRBD2 may supply D (5 bases each). Germline CDR1 MNHEY, CDR2 SVGAGI. Trimming took off 4 bases at V and 5 bases at J, with 14 bases between the two ends. The CDR3 totals 14 residues. CDR3 sequence (DNA): TGTGCCAGCAGTTGGGGACCAGGAGTGGAGACCCAGTACTTC. Protein sequence: CASSWGPGVETQYF.

Of note for this clonotype: This could be a read error, since a much larger clone is one nucleotide away. As DNA, the CDR3 is TGTGCCGGCAGCTTCCGGGTAATTGAATACGAGCAGTACTTC. This translates into CAGSFRVIEYEQYF. V usage is TRBV7-2 and J usage is TRBJ2-7; unclear D gene. The germline V gene has CDR1 SGHTA and CDR2 FQGNSA. There are 14 residues in the CDR3.

Of note for this clonotype: A much larger clone differs by one base, so this may be a read error. This chain links TRBV6-5 with TRBJ2-7; no firm D call. Germline V gene sequence: CDR1 MNHEY, CDR2 SVGAGI. V was shortened by 8 bases and J by 3 bases, with 11 bases between the two germline ends. The CDR3 length is 12 residues. The CDR3 is CASLDQYYEQYF. CDR3 nucleotide sequence: TGTGCCAGCCTGGACCAGTACTACGAGCAGTACTTC.

This clonotype has just a few counts. The V and J genes are TRBV7-2 and TRBJ1-2, with 9 bases aligning to TRBD1. This CDR3 comprises 16 residues. CDR1 and CDR2 (germline): SGHTA, FQGNSA. J was trimmed by 2 bases and V by 1 base; bases with no gene match: 5. The CDR3 DNA reads as TGTGCCAGCAGCTTAGGTATTGGGACAGGGAACTATGGCTACACCTTC. Protein product: CASSLGIGTGNYGYTF.

This chain uses TRBV7-2 with TRBJ2-7, with TRBD2 identical over 14 bases. Germline V gene sequence: CDR1 SGHTA, CDR2 FQGNSA. The V and J ends lost 8 bases and 0 bases, in that order; junction bases with no gene match: 15. This CDR3 comprises 19 residues. The CDR3 DNA is TGTGCCAGCCGCTCCCGGGACAGGACTAGCGGGAGGAGCTCCTACGAGCAGTACTTC. This translates into CASRSRDRTSGRSSYEQYF.

The gene calls are TRBV5-6 and TRBJ1-4, with a weak D call TRBD1 (5 bases). The CDR3 loop spans 14 amino acids. CDR1 and CDR2 (germline): SGHDT, YYEEEE. Trimming took 1 base from V and 8 from J, leaving 12 bases between them. CDR3: CASSLSLKGEKLFF. For the CDR3, the DNA is TGTGCCAGCAGCTTGTCCCTTAAGGGGGAAAAACTGTTTTTT.

This clonotype occurred a few times. The chain joins TRBV24-1 to TRBJ1-2; 7 bases are shared with TRBD1. The CDR3 length is 13 residues. CDR1 KGHDR and CDR2 SFDVKD come from the germline V gene. The ends lost 4 bases at V and 8 bases at J; junction bases unmatched: 6. The CDR3 sequence: CATSEERQGGYTF. In DNA form, the CDR3 reads TGTGCCACCAGTGAGGAGCGACAGGGAGGCTACACCTTC.

The chain couples TRBV7-2 to TRBJ2-1; the D gene is possibly TRBD2 (6 bases). CDR3 length equals 17 residues. Germline V gene sequence: CDR1 SGHTA, CDR2 FQGNSA. Trimming removed 4 bases at V and 0 bases at J, with 16 bases between. Here the CDR3 DNA reads TGTGCCAGCAGCTCCCGCGGCGTCGGGGGCTCCTACAATGAGCAGTTCTTC. It is translated as CASSSRGVGGSYNEQFF.

The rearrangement uses TRBV24-1 and TRBJ2-3, with D maybe TRBD2 (5 bases). Germline CDR1 reads KGHDR; CDR2 reads SFDVKD. The CDR3 spans 15 residues. V was clipped by 5 bases and J by 4 bases, with 15 bases between them. For the CDR3, the DNA is TGTGCCACCAGTGGGATCGCAGCCGGGGCAGATACGCAGTATTTT. Its protein product is CATSGIAAGADTQYF.